Below, one T cell receptor (beta chain) is given with its context. The junction does not match germline at one end; this may be a read error. Profiling relied on immunoSEQ multiplex PCR, and the TCRdb table lists in-frame clones only, not all of them. Here the sample spans 400,000 to 500,000 clones, over 65% being singletons. The source of the sample is a study of shared clonotypes between healthy human individuals. Genomic DNA came from tens of millions of PBMCs in unsorted samples. The germline CDR1 and CDR2 sequences are MGHRA and YSYEKL. The CDR3 is made up of 15 amino acids. The rearrangement joins TRBV4-1 to TRBJ1-4, with a weak D call TRBD1 (5 bases). The sample taken for sequencing was PBMCs. This clonotype was sampled from a woman aged 40 to 49 in good health. Some clones in this sample may be carry-over from other donors' samples. The CDR3 sequence is CASSQDRVTNEELFF. CDR3 DNA sequence: TGCGCCAGCAGCCAAGACAGGGTAACTAATGAAGAACTGTTTTTT.